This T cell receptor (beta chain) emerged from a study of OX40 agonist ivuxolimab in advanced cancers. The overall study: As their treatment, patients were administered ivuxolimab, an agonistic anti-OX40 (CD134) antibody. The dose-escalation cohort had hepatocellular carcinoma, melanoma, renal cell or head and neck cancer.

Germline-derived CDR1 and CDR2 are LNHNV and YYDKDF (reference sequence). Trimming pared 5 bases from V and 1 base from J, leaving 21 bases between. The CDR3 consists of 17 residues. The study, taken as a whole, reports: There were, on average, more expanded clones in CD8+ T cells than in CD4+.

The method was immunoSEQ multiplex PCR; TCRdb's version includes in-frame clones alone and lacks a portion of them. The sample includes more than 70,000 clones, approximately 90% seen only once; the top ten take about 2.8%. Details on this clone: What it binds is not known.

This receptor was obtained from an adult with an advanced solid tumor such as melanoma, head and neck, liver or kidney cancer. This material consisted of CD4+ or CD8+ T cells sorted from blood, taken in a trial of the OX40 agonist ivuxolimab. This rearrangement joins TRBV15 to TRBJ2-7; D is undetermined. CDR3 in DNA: TGTGCCACCAGCGGCGATCCACGGAGTGCCCTTTCCTACGAGCAGTACTTC. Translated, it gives CATSGDPRSALSYEQYF.